This T cell receptor (beta chain) came from a study of blood T cell repertoires in COVID-19. Study background: Acute and convalescent COVID-19 specimens originated in the United States, Italy and Spain.

Germline V gene sequence: CDR1 MNHNS, CDR2 SASEGT. The CDR3 contains 15 residues. J gave up 8 bases and V 1 base, and 9 bases lay outside the gene matches. Sequencing used immunoSEQ multiplex PCR; TCRdb keeps in-frame clones, though not all of them. The sample holds around 280,000 clones; nearly 90% are singletons and the top ten take approximately 12%. The TCR originated in a woman aged 30 to 39 with COVID-19, enrolled during active disease. Sample: peripheral blood. The V call is TRBV6-1, the J call TRBJ1-2, with 8 positions matching TRBD1. CDR3 nucleotides: TGTGCCAGCAGTGAAGAACGCGCCAGGGGGCGCGGCTACACCTTC. It is translated as CASSEERARGRGYTF.